These 25 T cell receptor beta chains were all obtained from the same sample, sequenced in a study of early T cells in non-severe SARS-CoV-2 infection. TCRdb itself ran the 5' RACE reads through MiXCR, one entry per CDR3 protein. The sample includes fewer than 80,000 distinct CDR3 sequences, around 11% of them seen just once. The material was whole blood, obtained at baseline. Source of these receptors: an adult who was a healthcare worker with PCR-confirmed SARS-CoV-2 infection or an uninfected control (not recorded which). The donor label of this sample is uncertain.

This clonotype was seen a handful of times. V gene TRBV7-9 combines with J gene TRBJ2-4; TRBD1 agrees at 10 bases. The trim removed 6 bases at V and 7 bases at J, leaving 12 bases unmatched. CDR1 SEHNR and CDR2 FQNEAQ come from the germline V gene (reference sequence). This CDR3 has 16 residues. The DNA for the CDR3 is TGTGCCAGCAGTTCAGAGACAGGGGGCATGATTAACATTCAGTACTTC. It translates to CASSSETGGMINIQYF.

The chain uses TRBV5-1 and TRBJ1-2; no reliable D call. Germline CDR1 and CDR2: SGHRS and YFSETQ. This CDR3 is built from 15 residues. V gave up 0 bases and J gave up 0 bases, with 9 bases separating them. The CDR3 DNA follows: TGCGCCAGCAGCTTGGCGGCGGACCCTAACTATGGCTACACCTTC. Translating gives CASSLAADPNYGYTF. Based on the CDR3 plus reference TRBV5-1 and TRBJ1-2, the full variable domain is KAGVTQTPRYLIKTRGQQVTLSCSPISGHRSVSWYQQTPGQGLQFLFEYFSETQRNKGNFPGRFSGRQFSNSRSEMNVSTLELGDSALYLCASSLAADPNYGYTFGSGTRLTVV.

This clonotype has more than one count but fewer than ten. The gene calls are TRBV10-1 and TRBJ1-1; D uncertain. The V end was cut by 7 bases, the J end by 1 base, with 10 bases between. CDR1 and CDR2 (germline): WNHNN, SYGVQD (reference sequence). CDR3 length: 13 amino acids. CDR3 nucleotides: TGCGCCAGCACGTCTGGACCGAACACTGAAGCTTTCTTT. This codes for CASTSGPNTEAFF.

This clonotype appeared many times. The rearrangement joins TRBV7-2 to TRBJ2-5; 7 bases are a match to TRBD2. The CDR3 totals 15 residues. Unmatched junction bases numbered 9, after V lost 5 bases and J lost 3 bases. The germline V gene has CDR1 SGHTA and CDR2 FQGNSA. The CDR3 spells CASSLLAAKKETQYF. The CDR3, as DNA: TGTGCCAGCAGCCTGCTAGCGGCCAAAAAAGAGACCCAGTACTTC.

There are many counts of this clonotype. The chain employs TRBV6-6 and TRBJ1-1, with D perhaps matching TRBD1 (6 bases). Germline lookup yields CDR1 MNHNY and CDR2 SVGAGI (reference sequence). CDR3 length: 18 amino acids. Deletions cut 6 bases from V and 11 bases from J, with 34 bases between. CDR3 in DNA: TGTGCCAGCAGCAATGTGGACAGACTCTCTTCCAGCATTAGTGCGGCTTTCTTT. Translated, it gives CASSNVDRLSSSISAAFF.

In its sample, this clonotype was seen a few times. The genes are TRBV5-6 and TRBJ2-2, with D possibly TRBD1 on 7 matching bases. CDR3 length: 17 amino acids. CDR1 is SGHDT, CDR2 YYEEEE, per germline. Trimming took off 3 bases at V and 0 bases at J, with 15 bases between the two ends. CDR3 amino acids: CASSWGQGGPNTGELFF. Written as DNA, the CDR3 is TGTGCCAGCAGCTGGGGCCAGGGGGGCCCGAACACCGGGGAGCTGTTTTTT.

The V and J genes are TRBV6-2 or TRBV6-3 and TRBJ2-1; D is possibly TRBD1 or TRBD2 (7 bases each). The CDR3 is made up of 15 amino acids. Trimming stripped 6 bases from V and 3 bases from J, with 15 bases between. Germline-derived CDR1 and CDR2 are MNHEY and SVGEGT. CDR3 amino acids: CASRRAGQNYNEQFF. The CDR3 region has the DNA TGTGCCAGCAGGCGAGCGGGACAGAACTACAATGAGCAGTTCTTC.

This clonotype has at least ten counts. V usage is TRBV9 and J usage is TRBJ2-2; no reliable D call. Trimming left V 0 bases short and J 7 bases short, with 4 bases between. This CDR3 is 12 amino acids long. Germline V CDR1 and CDR2: SGDLS, YYNGEE. This chain's CDR3 is CASSVGVGELFF. CDR3 bases: TGTGCCAGCAGCGTAGGAGTCGGGGAGCTGTTTTTT.

This clonotype occurred many times. The chain links TRBV20-1 to TRBJ2-5; 8 bases are a match to TRBD2. CDR3 length equals 15 residues. J lost 5 bases, V lost 4 bases, and 12 bases had no gene match. CDR1 DFQATT and CDR2 SNEGSKA come from the germline V gene (reference sequence). The CDR3 sequence is CSATTGAGTRETQYF. The CDR3 DNA reads TGCAGTGCTACTACTGGGGCCGGGACTAGGGAGACCCAGTACTTC.

Many counts were recorded for this clonotype. The chain joins TRBV5-1 to TRBJ1-1, with a weak D call TRBD1 (5 bases). The germline V and J ends were trimmed by 0 bases and 4 bases, with 10 bases remaining between them. The CDR3 contains 14 residues. Germline lookup yields CDR1 SGHRS and CDR2 YFSETQ. This chain's CDR3 is CASSLEQGGTEAFF. Written as DNA, the CDR3 is TGCGCCAGCAGCTTGGAGCAGGGAGGCACTGAAGCTTTCTTT.

This clonotype was detected a few times. The CDR3 sequence is CSVNKVNNEQFF. The CDR3 DNA sequence: TGCAGCGTCAACAAGGTGAACAATGAGCAGTTCTTC. The chain is built from TRBV29-1 and TRBJ2-1; D not certain. The germline V and J ends were trimmed by 6 bases and 5 bases, with 11 bases remaining between them. This CDR3 has 12 amino acids. CDR1 and CDR2 from the germline V gene are SQVTM and ANQGSEA.

The V call is TRBV11-2, the J call TRBJ2-1; perhaps TRBD1 as D (5 bases). V lost 6 bases, J lost 6 bases, and 15 bases lay in between. CDR1 is SGHAT and CDR2 is FQNNGV in the germline V gene. The CDR3 spans 14 residues. The CDR3 region has the DNA TGTGCCAGCAGTTGGGGCACGGCAGGCAATGAGCAGTTCTTC. Its protein is CASSWGTAGNEQFF.

The rearrangement links TRBV14 to TRBJ1-6; D is undetermined. CDR3 size: 13 residues. From germline, CDR1 is SGHDN and CDR2 FVKESK. The V gene lost 1 base and the J gene lost 7 bases, with 5 bases spanning the gap. CDR3: CASSQGPNSPLHF. Here the CDR3 DNA reads TGTGCCAGCAGCCAAGGACCCAATTCACCCCTCCACTTT.

Many counts were recorded for this clonotype. The chain couples TRBV5-1 to TRBJ2-5; maybe TRBD2 (5 bases). Trimming pared 0 bases from V and 0 bases from J, leaving 12 bases between. Germline loops: CDR1 SGHRS, CDR2 YFSETQ. The CDR3 loop spans 16 amino acids. CDR3 nucleotide sequence: TGCGCCAGCAGCTTGGTGGGCGGGTCCTACCAAGAGACCCAGTACTTC. It codes for CASSLVGGSYQETQYF.

At least ten counts were recorded for this clonotype. The chain links TRBV6-6 to TRBJ2-6; D is ambiguous. V was clipped by 6 bases and J by 2 bases, with 20 bases between them. Germline CDR1 reads MNHNY; CDR2 reads SVGAGI (reference sequence). The CDR3 runs to 18 residues. DNA of the CDR3: TGTGCCAGCAGCCAAGGAGTTACGAATCGGCCTGGGGCCAACGTCCTGACTTTC. Encoded protein: CASSQGVTNRPGANVLTF.

This clonotype was recorded many times. V is TRBV18 and J is TRBJ1-6; 7 bases agree with TRBD1. The trim removed 4 bases at V and 3 bases at J, leaving 0 bases unmatched. The CDR3 runs to 14 residues. The germline V gene encodes CDR1 KGHSH and CDR2 LQKENI. The CDR3 is CASSRDSYNSPLHF. The CDR3 DNA reads as TGTGCCAGCTCACGGGACAGCTATAATTCACCCCTCCACTTT.

This clonotype was seen more than once but under ten times. V gene TRBV11-2 combines with J gene TRBJ2-2; perhaps TRBD1 as D (5 bases). V was clipped by 1 base and J by 5 bases, with 17 bases between them. The CDR3 runs to 17 residues. Germline values: CDR1 SGHAT, CDR2 FQNNGV. The CDR3 sequence: CASSLATAPVKTGELFF. Here the CDR3 DNA reads TGTGCCAGCAGCTTAGCGACAGCTCCAGTGAAAACCGGGGAGCTGTTTTTT.

This clonotype was recorded a few times. The rearrangement joins TRBV20-1 to TRBJ1-5; 8 positions agree with TRBD1. The junction had 0 bases not matched to a gene; V was cut back by 3 bases and J by 2 bases. Germline V gene sequence: CDR1 DFQATT, CDR2 SNEGSKA (reference sequence). The CDR3 consists of 13 residues. The CDR3 DNA reads as TGCAGTGCTAGGGACAGGGGCAATCAGCCCCAGCATTTT. Encoded protein: CSARDRGNQPQHF.

There are a few counts of this clonotype. The rearrangement uses TRBV6-5 and TRBJ1-2; the D gene is possibly TRBD1 (6 bases). The CDR3 length is 15 residues. Per germline, CDR1 MNHEY and CDR2 SVGAGI. Trimming took 6 bases from V and 5 from J, leaving 19 bases between them. This CDR3 reads CASRKTGGHSYGYTF. CDR3 DNA sequence: TGTGCCAGCAGAAAAACGGGGGGACACTCATATGGCTACACCTTC.

This clonotype has just a few counts. The rearrangement joins TRBV7-8 to TRBJ2-1; D perhaps matches TRBD2 (6 bases). CDR1 and CDR2 (germline): SGHVS, FQNEAQ. The CDR3 consists of 16 residues. V was clipped by 2 bases and J by 4 bases, with 15 bases between them. The CDR3 spells CASSLSGGDFYNEQFF. As DNA, the CDR3 is TGTGCCAGCAGCTTAAGTGGTGGGGACTTTTACAATGAGCAGTTCTTC.

This clonotype was counted a few times. The chain combines TRBV19 with TRBJ2-2; TRBD1 is a possible D gene (7 bases). This CDR3 contains 14 residues. V dropped 4 bases and J dropped 7 bases, with 13 bases sitting between them. CDR1 is LNHDA, CDR2 SQIVND, per germline (reference sequence). The CDR3 sequence: CASSRRGRGGELFF. DNA of the CDR3: TGTGCCAGTAGTAGGAGGGGGCGTGGCGGGGAGCTGTTTTTT. Complete variable domain (other parts from reference TRBV19 and TRBJ2-2): DGGITQSPKYLFRKEGQNVTLSCEQNLNHDAMYWYRQDPGQGLRLIYYSQIVNDFQKGDIAEGYSVSREKKESFPLTVTSAQKNPTAFYLCASSRRGRGGELFFGEGSRLTVL.

This clonotype occurred a few times. V usage is TRBV7-3 and J usage is TRBJ2-3; D ambiguous. The germline V and J ends were trimmed by 3 bases and 6 bases, with 7 bases remaining between them. The CDR3 is made up of 12 amino acids. Per germline, CDR1 SGHTA and CDR2 FQGTGA. CDR3 loop: CASSFSRDTQYF. The CDR3 bases are TGTGCCAGCAGCTTCTCCCGGGATACGCAGTATTTT.

This clonotype was counted only a few times. J is TRBJ1-2 and V is TRBV5-1; D uncertain. This CDR3 is built from 13 residues. Trimming left V 1 base short and J 6 bases short, with 10 bases between. Germline assignment: CDR1 SGHRS and CDR2 YFSETQ. This chain's CDR3 is CASSLKGDHGYTF. The CDR3 DNA reads TGCGCCAGCAGCTTGAAGGGAGATCATGGCTACACCTTC.

The chain joins TRBV20-1 to TRBJ2-1; TRBD2 aligns across 8 bases. V lost 6 bases and J lost 7; bases outside the gene matches: 11. The CDR3 is 14 amino acids. Germline V gene sequence: CDR1 DFQATT, CDR2 SNEGSKA (reference sequence). The CDR3 coding sequence is TGCAGTGCGAGGCAGAAGCGGGGGCTAAATGAGCAGTTCTTC. This sequence encodes CSARQKRGLNEQFF.

This clonotype came up a few times. The CDR3 DNA follows: TGCGCCAGCTCTCCGAGGAGCTTCCCCCAGACCCAGTACTTC. The encoded protein is CASSPRSFPQTQYF. The chain is built from TRBV10-1 and TRBJ2-5; D gene unclear. The CDR3 totals 14 residues. The V gene lost 8 bases and the J gene lost 6 bases, with 19 bases spanning the gap. Germline V gene sequence: CDR1 WNHNN, CDR2 SYGVQD (reference sequence).